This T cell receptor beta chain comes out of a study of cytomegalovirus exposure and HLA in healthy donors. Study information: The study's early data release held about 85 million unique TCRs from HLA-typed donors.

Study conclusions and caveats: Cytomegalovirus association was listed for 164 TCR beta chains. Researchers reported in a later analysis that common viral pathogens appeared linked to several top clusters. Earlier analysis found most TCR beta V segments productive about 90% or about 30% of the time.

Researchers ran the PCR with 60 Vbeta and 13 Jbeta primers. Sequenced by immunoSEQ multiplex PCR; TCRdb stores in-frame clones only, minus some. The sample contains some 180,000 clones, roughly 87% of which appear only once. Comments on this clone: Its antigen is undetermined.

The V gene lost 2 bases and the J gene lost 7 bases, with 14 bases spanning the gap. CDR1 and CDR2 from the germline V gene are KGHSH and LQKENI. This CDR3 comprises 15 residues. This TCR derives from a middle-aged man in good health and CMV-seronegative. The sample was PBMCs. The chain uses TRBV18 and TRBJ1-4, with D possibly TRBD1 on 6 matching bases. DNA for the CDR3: TGTGCCAGCTCACCAAACAGGGTGTCTCGTGAAAAACTGTTTTTT. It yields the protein CASSPNRVSREKLFF.